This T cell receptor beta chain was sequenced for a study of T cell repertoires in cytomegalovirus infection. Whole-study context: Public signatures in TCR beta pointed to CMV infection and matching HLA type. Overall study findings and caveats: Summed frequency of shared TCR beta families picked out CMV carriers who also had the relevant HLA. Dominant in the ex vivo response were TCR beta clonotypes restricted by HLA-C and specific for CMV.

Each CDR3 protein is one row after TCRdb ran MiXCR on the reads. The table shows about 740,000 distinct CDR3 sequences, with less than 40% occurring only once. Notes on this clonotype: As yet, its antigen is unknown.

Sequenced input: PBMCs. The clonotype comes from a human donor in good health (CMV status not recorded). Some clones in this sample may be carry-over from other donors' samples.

The CDR3: CATSTGEEYNYGYTF. For the CDR3, the DNA is TGTGCCACCAGCACCGGGGAGGAGTATAACTATGGCTACACCTTC. This chain links TRBV15 with TRBJ1-2; no reliable D call. Germline CDR1 and CDR2: LNHNV and YYDKDF (reference sequence). This CDR3 region has 15 residues. The germline V and J ends were trimmed by 4 bases and 1 base, with 13 bases remaining between them.